This T cell receptor beta chain was recorded in a study of blood T cells in healthy people across ages. Findings and caveats of the study: PBMC samples, being unsorted, prevented any conclusive comparison of naive and antigen-experienced cells.

Next came a second PCR, run for roughly 7 to 12 cycles, which used a sample-barcoded 5' primer along with a J-beta primer mix. TCRdb recomputed calls from the 5' RACE reads with MiXCR, one row per CDR3 protein. Counted here are fewer than 2,000,000 distinct CDR3 sequences, around 40% occurring once; the ten biggest clones make up under 30%. Germline loops: CDR1 MGHRA, CDR2 YSYEKL. The CDR3 has 11 residues. This clonotype came up once. The antigen is unknown. One end of the junction varies from germline; a read error may be responsible. The chain joins TRBV4-1 to TRBJ2-7; 7 positions match TRBD1. The TCR originated in a human donor in good health. Sequencing input: blood. CDR3 in DNA: TGCGTCAGCAGCCAGGGGGACGAGCAGTACTTC. Its translation: CVSSQGDEQYF.